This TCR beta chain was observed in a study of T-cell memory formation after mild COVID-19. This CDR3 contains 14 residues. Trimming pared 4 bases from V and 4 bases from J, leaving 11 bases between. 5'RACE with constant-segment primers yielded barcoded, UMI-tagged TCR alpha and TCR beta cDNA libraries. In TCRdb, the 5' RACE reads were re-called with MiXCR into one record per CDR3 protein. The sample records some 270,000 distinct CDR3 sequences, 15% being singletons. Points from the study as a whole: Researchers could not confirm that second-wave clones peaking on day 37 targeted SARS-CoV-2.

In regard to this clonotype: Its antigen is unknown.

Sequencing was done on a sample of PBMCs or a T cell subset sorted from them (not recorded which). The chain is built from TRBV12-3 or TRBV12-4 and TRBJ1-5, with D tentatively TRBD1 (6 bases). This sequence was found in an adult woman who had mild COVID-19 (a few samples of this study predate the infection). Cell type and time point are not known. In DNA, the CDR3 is TGTGCCAGCAGTTATGGGGGCTTAAATCAGCCCCAGCATTTT. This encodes CASSYGGLNQPQHF.